This TCR beta chain was recovered during a study of blood T cell repertoires in COVID-19. Turning to the study itself: COVID-19 samples collected from the United States, Italy and Spain covered acute and convalescent phases. PBMCs, B-cell-depleted T cells, or T cells were the source of the cDNA or gDNA that made up the material.

This CDR3 is 13 amino acids long. Germline V gene data show CDR1 as SQVTM and CDR2 as ANQGSEA. Trimming took 5 bases from V and 4 from J, leaving 11 bases between them. The table came from immunoSEQ multiplex PCR; TCRdb's copy has only in-frame clones and leaves some out. In the table there are roughly 76,000 clones, roughly 90% of which are singletons. Across under 25 US areas, participants ranged in age from about 18 to 89 years. Clinical history as reported by participants underpinned cohort assignment. This TCR derives from a woman between 45 and 60 years old with acute COVID-19. Sequenced: PBMCs or T cells enriched from blood (not recorded which). This chain uses TRBV29-1 with TRBJ1-4; the D is unclear. This CDR3 reads CSVRRFLNEKLFF. The CDR3, as DNA: TGCAGCGTTCGTCGGTTTCTTAATGAAAAACTGTTTTTT.